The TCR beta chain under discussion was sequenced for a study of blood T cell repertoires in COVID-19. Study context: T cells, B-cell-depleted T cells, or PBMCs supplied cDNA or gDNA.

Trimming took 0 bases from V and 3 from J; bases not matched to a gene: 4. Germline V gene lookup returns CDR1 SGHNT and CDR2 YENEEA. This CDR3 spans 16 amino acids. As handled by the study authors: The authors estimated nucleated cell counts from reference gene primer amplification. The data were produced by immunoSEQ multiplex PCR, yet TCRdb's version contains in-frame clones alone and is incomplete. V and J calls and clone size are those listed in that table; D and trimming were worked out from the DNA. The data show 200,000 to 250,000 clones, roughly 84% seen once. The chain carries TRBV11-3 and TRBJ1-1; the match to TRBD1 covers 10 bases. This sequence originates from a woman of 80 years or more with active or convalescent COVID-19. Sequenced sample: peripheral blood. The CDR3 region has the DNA TGTGCCAGCAGCTTAGACCCGACAGGGGGCTACACTGAAGCTTTCTTT. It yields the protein CASSLDPTGGYTEAFF.